A selection of T cell receptor beta chains follows, all from one sample in a study of blood T cell repertoires in COVID-19. The table came from immunoSEQ multiplex PCR; TCRdb's copy has only in-frame clones and leaves some out. The data contain approximately 280,000 clones, roughly nine tenths of them singletons. Specimen: PBMCs or T cells enriched from blood (not recorded which). The receptors were sampled from a woman aged 60-70 years who had recovered from COVID-19. The CDR3 runs from the conserved cysteine through the conserved F or W. The D gene is left open where the match is weak. The listing skips clone size in some rows; elsewhere it reads once, few, many or a size class.

clone_size d_call j_call v_call cdr3_aa cdr3_nt
- - TRBJ2-5 TRBV28 CASSPSFGTQYF TGTGCCAGCAGTCCCAGTTTTGGGACCCAGTACTTC
- - TRBJ1-2 TRBV30 CAWSRDTFYGYTF TGTGCCTGGAGCCGAGACACCTTCTATGGCTACACCTTC
- TRBD1 TRBJ2-2 TRBV20-1 CSASRQGVWITGELFF TGCAGTGCTAGTCGACAGGGCGTTTGGATAACCGGGGAGCTGTTTTTT
few - TRBJ2-7 TRBV28 CASSSTFSYEQYF TGTGCCAGCAGTTCGACTTTCTCCTACGAGCAGTACTTC
- - TRBJ2-5 TRBV12-3/TRBV12-4 CASSRGQQETQYF TGTGCCAGCAGTAGAGGACAACAAGAGACCCAGTACTTC
- - TRBJ1-2 TRBV5-4 CASSLTVNYGYTF TGTGCCAGCAGCTTGACAGTAAACTATGGCTACACCTTC
- TRBD1 TRBJ1-2 TRBV28 CASSTGQGDGYTF TGTGCCAGCAGCACGGGACAGGGAGATGGCTACACCTTC
few TRBD2 TRBJ2-2 TRBV9 CASSARLAGDTGELFF TGTGCCAGCAGCGCCAGACTAGCGGGAGACACCGGGGAGCTGTTTTTT
- TRBD1 TRBJ2-5 TRBV10-2 CASSPGTGEQETQYF TGCGCCAGCAGTCCCGGGACAGGCGAGCAAGAGACCCAGTACTTC
once - TRBJ1-2 TRBV7-9 CASSPSGEGNYGYTF TGTGCCAGCAGCCCCTCGGGTGAAGGCAACTATGGCTACACCTTC
- - TRBJ1-2 TRBV2 CASSPTGPYGYTF TGTGCCAGCAGCCCTACAGGGCCGTATGGCTACACCTTC
- TRBD2 TRBJ2-5 TRBV7-3 CASSPSGSLLETQYF TGTGCCAGCAGCCCTAGCGGGAGTCTTCTGGAGACCCAGTACTTC
- - TRBJ1-6 TRBV13 CASSLGSRELSPLHF TGTGCCAGCAGCTTAGGCTCCAGGGAACTATCGCCCCTCCACTTT
once - TRBJ2-3 TRBV5-1 CASSQSGDTQYF TGCGCCAGCAGCCAATCGGGAGATACGCAGTATTTT
- TRBD2 TRBJ2-3 TRBV9 CASSFGTSGGHTDTQYF TGTGCCAGCAGCTTTGGGACTAGCGGGGGGCACACAGATACGCAGTATTTT
- TRBD2 TRBJ2-1 TRBV28 CATLAALTYNEQFF TGTGCCACCCTAGCGGCTCTGACTTACAATGAGCAGTTCTTC
- - TRBJ1-3 TRBV12-3/TRBV12-4 CASSFRGPDTIYF TGTGCCAGCAGTTTTCGTGGTCCGGACACCATATATTTT
- TRBD2 TRBJ2-5 TRBV7-2 CASSLRLGTSVETQYF TGTGCCAGCAGCTTAAGGCTCGGGACTAGCGTCGAGACCCAGTACTTC
- TRBD1 TRBJ1-1 TRBV28 CASINRGPPGNTEAFF TGTGCCAGCATTAACAGGGGGCCCCCTGGGAACACTGAAGCTTTCTTT
once TRBD2 TRBJ2-1 TRBV6-5 CASSSLAGSSYNEQFF TGTGCCAGCAGTTCACTAGCGGGAAGCTCCTACAATGAGCAGTTCTTC
- TRBD2 TRBJ2-3 TRBV7-9 CASSLTSGRASDTQYF TGTGCCAGCAGCCTAACTAGCGGGAGGGCCTCAGATACGCAGTATTTT
- - TRBJ1-6 TRBV30 CAWSVPGSSPLHF TGTGCCTGGAGTGTACCGGGTTCTTCACCCCTCCACTTT
few TRBD1 TRBJ1-4 TRBV19 CASSRPGQGIEKLFF TGTGCCAGTAGTCGTCCGGGACAGGGGATTGAAAAACTGTTTTTT
- - TRBJ1-3 TRBV27 CASRPGWSGNTIYF TGTGCCAGCAGGCCAGGGTGGTCTGGAAACACCATATATTTT
- TRBD1 TRBJ2-1 TRBV5-1 CASSFLTGEDEQFF TGCGCCAGCAGCTTCTTGACAGGGGAGGACGAGCAGTTCTTC
- - TRBJ1-1 TRBV19 CASSRQGGNTEAFF TGTGCCAGTAGCCGCCAGGGTGGTAACACTGAAGCTTTCTTT
- - TRBJ1-6 TRBV9 CASSPRQMDSPLHF TGTGCCAGCAGCCCCCGCCAGATGGATTCACCCCTCCACTTT
- TRBD1 TRBJ2-7 TRBV9 CASSSGTGKPYEQYF TGTGCCAGCAGCTCCGGGACAGGGAAGCCCTACGAGCAGTACTTC
once - TRBJ1-5 TRBV28 CASDRGYNQPQHF TGTGCCAGCGATAGGGGTTACAATCAGCCCCAGCATTTT
- TRBD1 TRBJ1-4 TRBV5-1 CASSFTGGDEKLFF TGCGCCAGCAGCTTTACAGGGGGGGATGAAAAACTGTTTTTT
- TRBD1 TRBJ1-2 TRBV30 CAWSSTGGYTF TGTGCCTGGAGTTCGACAGGGGGCTACACCTTC
- TRBD1 TRBJ1-3 TRBV19 CASSPNFDRAGNTIYF TGTGCCAGTAGTCCTAACTTCGACAGGGCTGGAAACACCATATATTTT
- TRBD2 TRBJ2-7 TRBV30 CAWSVGLAGVTYEQYF TGTGCCTGGAGTGTGGGACTAGCGGGGGTGACCTACGAGCAGTACTTC
- - TRBJ2-2 TRBV4-1 CASSQDRDSSGYLNTGELFF TGCGCCAGCAGCCAAGACCGGGACTCCAGCGGGTACCTGAACACCGGGGAGCTGTTTTTT
few TRBD1 TRBJ1-2 TRBV7-9 CASNTGGSNYGYTF TGTGCCAGCAACACAGGGGGCTCAAACTATGGCTACACCTTC
- TRBD2 TRBJ2-7 TRBV2 CASNGLAGGPSEQYF TGTGCCAGCAACGGACTAGCGGGGGGCCCGAGCGAGCAGTACTTC
- TRBD2 TRBJ2-1 TRBV11-3 CASSLDTGGSEQFF TGTGCCAGCAGCTTAGATACCGGGGGGAGTGAGCAGTTCTTC
- TRBD2 TRBJ2-1 TRBV3-1/TRBV3-2 CASSPISGRSYNEQFF TGTGCCAGCAGTCCTATTAGCGGGCGCTCCTACAATGAGCAGTTCTTC
- - TRBJ2-7 TRBV30 CAWSRWGQTYEQYF TGTGCCTGGAGTAGGTGGGGGCAAACCTACGAGCAGTACTTC
- - TRBJ1-5 TRBV19 CASSIDLQPQHF TGTGCCAGTAGTATAGATCTGCAGCCCCAGCATTTT
once - TRBJ1-1 TRBV11-3 CASSLDTLQSEAFF TGTGCCAGCAGCTTAGACACCTTACAATCTGAAGCTTTCTTT
- - TRBJ1-2 TRBV5-4 CAAGLANYGYTF TGTGCCGCGGGGTTAGCTAACTATGGCTACACCTTC
- TRBD2 TRBJ2-7 TRBV6-2/TRBV6-3 CASSFLLLAVSYEQYF TGTGCCAGCAGTTTTTTGTTACTAGCGGTCTCCTACGAGCAGTACTTC
- TRBD2 TRBJ2-1 TRBV9 CASSPLGAGGGEQFF TGTGCCAGCAGCCCCCTAGGAGCGGGAGGGGGTGAGCAGTTCTTC
- - TRBJ2-2 TRBV10-3 CAISEWLAGTGELFF TGTGCCATCAGTGAGTGGCTAGCAGGCACCGGGGAGCTGTTTTTT
- TRBD1 TRBJ1-2 TRBV14 CASSQERQGYGYTF TGTGCCAGCAGCCAAGAAAGACAGGGCTATGGCTACACCTTC
- - TRBJ2-1 TRBV14 CASSQFMGEISNEQFF TGTGCCAGCAGCCAATTTATGGGAGAGATTTCCAATGAGCAGTTCTTC
- - TRBJ2-3 TRBV5-1 CASSFVSGAGTDTQYF TGCGCCAGCAGCTTTGTATCGGGAGCCGGCACAGATACGCAGTATTTT
- - TRBJ1-6 TRBV2 CASSVRVNSPLHF TGTGCCAGCAGTGTCCGGGTCAATTCACCCCTCCACTTT